The 5 T cell receptor beta chains below all came from one sample that was sequenced in a study of cytomegalovirus exposure and HLA in healthy donors. Primers for the PCR totalled 60 Vbeta and 13 Jbeta. Sequenced by immunoSEQ multiplex PCR; TCRdb stores in-frame clones only, minus some. The data contain around 150,000 clones, 76% of them singletons. The specimen was PBMCs. The source of these receptors is a male donor in good health and CMV-seronegative.

The chain is built from TRBV2 and TRBJ2-4; unclear D gene. The CDR3 totals 11 residues. Deletions cut 8 bases from V and 3 bases from J, with 5 bases between. Germline CDR1 is SNHLY and CDR2 is FYNNEI. Written as DNA, the CDR3 is TGTGCCAGCGAGGTCAAAAACATTCAGTACTTC. Its protein product is CASEVKNIQYF.

The chain employs TRBV29-1 and TRBJ2-7, with D perhaps TRBD1 (6 bases). The germline V and J ends were trimmed by 7 bases and 0 bases, with 10 bases remaining between them. This CDR3 has 12 residues. Germline V gene data show CDR1 as SQVTM and CDR2 as ANQGSEA. The CDR3 nucleotides read TGCAGCGCCCAGGGGAACTCCTACGAGCAGTACTTC. It translates to CSAQGNSYEQYF.

J is TRBJ1-1 and V is TRBV2; TRBD1 agrees at 12 bases. The CDR3 is 19 residues long. Unmatched junction bases numbered 16, after V lost 4 bases and J lost 4 bases. Germline CDR1 reads SNHLY; CDR2 reads FYNNEI. For the CDR3, the DNA is TGTGCCAGCAGTGGGGCCCGCGGGGGACAGGGGGCGCGTGGCACTGAAGCTTTCTTT. Protein: CASSGARGGQGARGTEAFF.

CDR3 sequence (DNA): TGTGCCAGCCTTTGGGGGGGGGCAGATACGCAGTATTTT. The encoded protein is CASLWGGADTQYF. The rearrangement joins TRBV6-1 to TRBJ2-3, with 7 bases that match TRBD2. The CDR3 contains 13 residues. Germline CDR1 and CDR2: MNHNS and SASEGT. V gave up 8 bases and J gave up 4 bases; unmatched junction bases: 6.

The chain couples TRBV7-8 to TRBJ2-7, with 9 positions matching TRBD2. Trimming took 3 bases from V and 4 from J; bases not matched to a gene: 7. CDR1 and CDR2 (germline): SGHVS, FQNEAQ. The CDR3 runs to 15 residues. CDR3 nucleotide sequence: TGTGCCAGCAGCTTGAGTTCGCGGGAGGGATACGAGCAGTACTTC. Amino acids: CASSLSSREGYEQYF.